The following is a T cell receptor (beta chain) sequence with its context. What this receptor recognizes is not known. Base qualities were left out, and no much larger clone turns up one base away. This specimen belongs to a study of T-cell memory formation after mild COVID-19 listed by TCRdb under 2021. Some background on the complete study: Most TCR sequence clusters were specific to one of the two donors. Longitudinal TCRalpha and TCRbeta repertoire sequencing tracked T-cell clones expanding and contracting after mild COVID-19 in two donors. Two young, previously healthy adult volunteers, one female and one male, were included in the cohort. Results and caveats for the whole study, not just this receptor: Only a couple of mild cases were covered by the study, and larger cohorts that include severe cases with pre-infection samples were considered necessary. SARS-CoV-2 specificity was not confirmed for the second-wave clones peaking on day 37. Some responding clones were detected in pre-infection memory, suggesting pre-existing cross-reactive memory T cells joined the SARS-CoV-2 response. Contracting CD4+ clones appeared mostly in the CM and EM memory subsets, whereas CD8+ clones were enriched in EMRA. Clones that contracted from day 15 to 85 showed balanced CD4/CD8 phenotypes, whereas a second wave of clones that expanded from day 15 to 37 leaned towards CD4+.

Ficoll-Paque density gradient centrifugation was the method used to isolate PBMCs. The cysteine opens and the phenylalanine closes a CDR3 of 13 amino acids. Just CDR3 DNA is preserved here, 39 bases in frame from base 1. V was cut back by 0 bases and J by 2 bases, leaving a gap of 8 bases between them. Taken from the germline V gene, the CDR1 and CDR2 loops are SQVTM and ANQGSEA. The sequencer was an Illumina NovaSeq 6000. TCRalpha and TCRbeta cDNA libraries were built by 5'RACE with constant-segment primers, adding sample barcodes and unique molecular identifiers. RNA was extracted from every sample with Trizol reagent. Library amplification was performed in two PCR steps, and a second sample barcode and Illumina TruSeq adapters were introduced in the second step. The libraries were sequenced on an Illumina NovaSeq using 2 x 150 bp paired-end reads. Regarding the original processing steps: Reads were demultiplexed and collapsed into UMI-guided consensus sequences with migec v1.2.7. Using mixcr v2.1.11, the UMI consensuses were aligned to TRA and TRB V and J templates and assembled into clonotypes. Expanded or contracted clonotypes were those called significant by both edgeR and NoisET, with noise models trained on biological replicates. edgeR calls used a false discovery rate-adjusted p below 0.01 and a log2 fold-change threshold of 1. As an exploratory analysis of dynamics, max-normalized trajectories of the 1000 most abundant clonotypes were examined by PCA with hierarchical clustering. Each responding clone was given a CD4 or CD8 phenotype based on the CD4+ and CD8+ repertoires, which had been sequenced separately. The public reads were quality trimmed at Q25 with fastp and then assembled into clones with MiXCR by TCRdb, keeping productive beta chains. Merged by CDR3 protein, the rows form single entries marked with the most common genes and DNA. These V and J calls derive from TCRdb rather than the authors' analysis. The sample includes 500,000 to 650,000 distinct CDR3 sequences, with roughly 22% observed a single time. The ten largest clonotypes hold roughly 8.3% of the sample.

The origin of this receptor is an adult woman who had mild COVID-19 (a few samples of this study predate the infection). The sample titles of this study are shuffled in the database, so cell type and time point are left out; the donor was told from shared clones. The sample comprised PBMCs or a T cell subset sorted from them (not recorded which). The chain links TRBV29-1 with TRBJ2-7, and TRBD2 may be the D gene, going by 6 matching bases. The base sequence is TGCAGCGTTGAAGATCCGGGGGCCTACGAGCAGTACTTC. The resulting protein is CSVEDPGAYEQYF.